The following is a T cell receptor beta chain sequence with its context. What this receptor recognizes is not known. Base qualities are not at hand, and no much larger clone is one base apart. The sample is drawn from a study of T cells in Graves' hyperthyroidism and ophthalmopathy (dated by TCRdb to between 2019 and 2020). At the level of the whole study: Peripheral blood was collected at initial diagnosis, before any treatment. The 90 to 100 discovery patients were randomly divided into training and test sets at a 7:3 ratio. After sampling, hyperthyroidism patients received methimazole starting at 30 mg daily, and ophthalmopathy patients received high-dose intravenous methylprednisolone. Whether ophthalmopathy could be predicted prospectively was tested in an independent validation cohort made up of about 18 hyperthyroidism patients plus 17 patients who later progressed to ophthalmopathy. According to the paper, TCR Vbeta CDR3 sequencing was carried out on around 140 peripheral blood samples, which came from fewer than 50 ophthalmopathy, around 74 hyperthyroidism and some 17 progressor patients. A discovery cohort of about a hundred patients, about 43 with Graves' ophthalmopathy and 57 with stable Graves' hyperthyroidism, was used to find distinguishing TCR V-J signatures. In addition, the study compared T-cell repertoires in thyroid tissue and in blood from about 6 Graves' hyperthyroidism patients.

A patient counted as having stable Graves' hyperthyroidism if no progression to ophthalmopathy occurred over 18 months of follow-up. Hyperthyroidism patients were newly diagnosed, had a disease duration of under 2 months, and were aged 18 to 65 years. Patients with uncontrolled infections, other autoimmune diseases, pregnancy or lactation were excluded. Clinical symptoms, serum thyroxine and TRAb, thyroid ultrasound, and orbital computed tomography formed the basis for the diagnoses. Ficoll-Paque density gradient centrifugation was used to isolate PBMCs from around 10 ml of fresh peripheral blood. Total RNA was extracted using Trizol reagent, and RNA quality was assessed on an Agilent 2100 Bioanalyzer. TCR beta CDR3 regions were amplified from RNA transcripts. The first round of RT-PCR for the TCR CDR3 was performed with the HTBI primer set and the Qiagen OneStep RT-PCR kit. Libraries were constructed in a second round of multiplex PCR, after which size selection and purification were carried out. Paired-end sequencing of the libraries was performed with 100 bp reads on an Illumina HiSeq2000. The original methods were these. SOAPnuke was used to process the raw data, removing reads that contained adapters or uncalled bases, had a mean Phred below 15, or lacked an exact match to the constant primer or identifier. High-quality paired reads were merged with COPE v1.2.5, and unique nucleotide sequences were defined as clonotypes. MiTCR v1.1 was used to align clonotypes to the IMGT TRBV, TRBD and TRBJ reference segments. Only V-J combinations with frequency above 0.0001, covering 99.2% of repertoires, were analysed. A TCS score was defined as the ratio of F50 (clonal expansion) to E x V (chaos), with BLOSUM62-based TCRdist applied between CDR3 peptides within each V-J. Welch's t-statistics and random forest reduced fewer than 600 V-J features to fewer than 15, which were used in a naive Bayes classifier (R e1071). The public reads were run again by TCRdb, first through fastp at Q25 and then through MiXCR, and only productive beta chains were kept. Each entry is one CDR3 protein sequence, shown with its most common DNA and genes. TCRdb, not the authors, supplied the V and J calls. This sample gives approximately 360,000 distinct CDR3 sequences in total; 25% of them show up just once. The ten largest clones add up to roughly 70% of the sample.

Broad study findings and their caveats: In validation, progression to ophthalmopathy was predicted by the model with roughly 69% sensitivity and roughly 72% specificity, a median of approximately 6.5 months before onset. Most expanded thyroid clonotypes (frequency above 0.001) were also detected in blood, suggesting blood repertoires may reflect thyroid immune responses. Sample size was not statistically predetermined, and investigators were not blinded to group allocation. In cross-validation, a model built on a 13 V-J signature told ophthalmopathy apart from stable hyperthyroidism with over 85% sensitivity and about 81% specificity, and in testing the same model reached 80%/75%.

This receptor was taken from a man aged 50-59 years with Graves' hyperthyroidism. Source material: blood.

At the DNA level, the sequence is TGTGCCACCAGCACTCCGGGGACATACAATGAGCAGTTCTTC. Its translation is CATSTPGTYNEQFF. Rearrangement joined TRBV15 to TRBJ2-1; TRBD1 could be the D gene, as 6 bases match. From its cysteine to its phenylalanine, the CDR3 spans 14 amino acids. This entry keeps only the CDR3 DNA: 42 bases, framed from base 1. V loses 4 bases of germline sequence and J loses 4 bases, and the interval between the two ends is 11 bases. CDR1 is given as LNHNV and CDR2 as YYDKDF, both from the germline V gene (reference sequence).